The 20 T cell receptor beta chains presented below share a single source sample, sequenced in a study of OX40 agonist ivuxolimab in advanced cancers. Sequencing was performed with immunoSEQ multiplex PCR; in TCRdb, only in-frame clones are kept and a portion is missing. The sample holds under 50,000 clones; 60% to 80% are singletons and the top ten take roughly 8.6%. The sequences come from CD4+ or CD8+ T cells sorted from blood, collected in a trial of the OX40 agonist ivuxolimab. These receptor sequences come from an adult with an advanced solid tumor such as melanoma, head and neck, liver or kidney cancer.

Here the CDR3 reads CARETSRVGNTQYF. CDR3 DNA sequence: TGTGCCAGGGAGACTAGTCGAGTTGGAAATACGCAGTATTTT. The chain links TRBV2 to TRBJ2-3; D might be TRBD2 (6 bases). Trimming left V 9 bases short and J 7 bases short, with 20 bases between. CDR1 is SNHLY, CDR2 FYNNEI, per germline. The CDR3 runs 14 residues.

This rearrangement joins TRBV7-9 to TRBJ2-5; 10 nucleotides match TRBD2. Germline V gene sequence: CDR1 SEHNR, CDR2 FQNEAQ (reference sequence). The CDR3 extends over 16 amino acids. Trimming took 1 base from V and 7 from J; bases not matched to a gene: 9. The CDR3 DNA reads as TGTGCCAGCAGCTTAGGGCCCAGCGGGAGGGTAATGACCCAGTACTTC. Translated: CASSLGPSGRVMTQYF.

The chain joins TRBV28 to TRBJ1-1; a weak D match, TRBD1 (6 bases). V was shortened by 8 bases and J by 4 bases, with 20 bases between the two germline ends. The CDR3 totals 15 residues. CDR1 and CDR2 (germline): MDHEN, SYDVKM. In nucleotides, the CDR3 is TGTGCCAGCGAAGGACTTTACGGGGGGCTCACTGAAGCTTTCTTT. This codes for CASEGLYGGLTEAFF.

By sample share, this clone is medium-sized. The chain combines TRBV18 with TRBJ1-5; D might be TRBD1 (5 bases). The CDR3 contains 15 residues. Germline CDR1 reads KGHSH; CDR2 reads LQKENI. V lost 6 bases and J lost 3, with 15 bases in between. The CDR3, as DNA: TGTGCCAGCTCCTTGGGACGGAACCTCAATCAGCCCCAGCATTTT. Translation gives CASSLGRNLNQPQHF.

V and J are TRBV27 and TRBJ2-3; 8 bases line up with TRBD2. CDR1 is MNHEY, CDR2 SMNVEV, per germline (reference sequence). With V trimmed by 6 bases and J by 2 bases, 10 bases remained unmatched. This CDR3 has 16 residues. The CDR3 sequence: CASRPRLAGSTDTQYF. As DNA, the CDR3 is TGTGCCAGCAGACCAAGGCTAGCGGGTTCCACAGATACGCAGTATTTT.

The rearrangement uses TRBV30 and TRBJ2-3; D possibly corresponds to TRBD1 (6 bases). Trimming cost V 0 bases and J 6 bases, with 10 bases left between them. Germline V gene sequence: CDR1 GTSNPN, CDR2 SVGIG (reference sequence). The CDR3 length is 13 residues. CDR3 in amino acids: CAWSVRGSDTQYF. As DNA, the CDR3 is TGTGCCTGGAGTGTCAGGGGCTCTGATACGCAGTATTTT.

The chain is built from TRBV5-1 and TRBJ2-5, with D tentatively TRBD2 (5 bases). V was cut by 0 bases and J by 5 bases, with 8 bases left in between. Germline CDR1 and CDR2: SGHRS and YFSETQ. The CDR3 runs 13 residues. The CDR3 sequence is CASSLALAETQYF. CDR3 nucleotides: TGCGCCAGCAGCTTGGCGCTAGCCGAGACCCAGTACTTC.

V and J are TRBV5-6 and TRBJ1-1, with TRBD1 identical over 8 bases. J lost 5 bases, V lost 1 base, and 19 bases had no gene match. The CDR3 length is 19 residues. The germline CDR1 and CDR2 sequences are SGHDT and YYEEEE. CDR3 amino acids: CASSLLQGAIFSSRTEAFF. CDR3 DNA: TGTGCCAGCAGCTTGCTCCAGGGGGCCATATTCTCGAGTCGAACTGAAGCTTTCTTT.

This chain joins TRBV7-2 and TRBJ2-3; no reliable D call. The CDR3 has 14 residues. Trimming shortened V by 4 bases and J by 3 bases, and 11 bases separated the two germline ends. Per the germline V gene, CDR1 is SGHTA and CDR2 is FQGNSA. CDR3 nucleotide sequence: TGTGCCAGCAGCTCTGCGGCCGGGACAGATACGCAGTATTTT. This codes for CASSSAAGTDTQYF.

The CDR3, as DNA: TGCGCCAGCAGCACGGACAGGGCGGACAATTCACCCCTCCACTTT. It encodes CASSTDRADNSPLHF. The chain links TRBV5-1 to TRBJ1-6; 8 bases match TRBD1. This CDR3 has 15 amino acids. CDR1 and CDR2 (germline): SGHRS, YFSETQ. V was pared by 4 bases and J by 7 bases, with 7 bases of the junction left unmatched.

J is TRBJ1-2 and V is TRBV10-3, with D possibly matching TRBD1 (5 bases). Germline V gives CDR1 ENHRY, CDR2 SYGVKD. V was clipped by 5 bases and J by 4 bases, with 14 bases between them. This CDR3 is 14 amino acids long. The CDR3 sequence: CAISPGGVGYGYTF. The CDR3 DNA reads TGTGCCATCAGTCCTGGGGGGGTAGGCTATGGCTACACCTTC.

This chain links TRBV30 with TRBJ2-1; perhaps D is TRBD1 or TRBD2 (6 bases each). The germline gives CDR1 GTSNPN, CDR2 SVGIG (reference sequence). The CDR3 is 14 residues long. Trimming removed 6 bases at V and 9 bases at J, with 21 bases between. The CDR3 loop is CACDFRGRMSEQFF. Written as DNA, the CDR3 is TGTGCCTGCGATTTCCGGGGGCGGATGAGTGAGCAGTTCTTC.

CDR3 in DNA: TGCAGCGTTGAGGTTAGGGTAGTAGGGAATGAGCAGTTCTTC. Translated: CSVEVRVVGNEQFF. The chain joins TRBV29-1 to TRBJ2-1; D unclear. Trimming stripped 3 bases from V and 7 bases from J, with 16 bases between. The germline CDR1 and CDR2 sequences are SQVTM and ANQGSEA. The CDR3 runs 14 residues.

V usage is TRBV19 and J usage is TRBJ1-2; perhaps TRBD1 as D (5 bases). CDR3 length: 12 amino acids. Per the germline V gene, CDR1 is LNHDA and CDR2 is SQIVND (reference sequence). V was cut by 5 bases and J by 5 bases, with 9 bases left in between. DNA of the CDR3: TGTGCCAGTAGTCAAGGGACTTATGGCTACACCTTC. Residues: CASSQGTYGYTF.

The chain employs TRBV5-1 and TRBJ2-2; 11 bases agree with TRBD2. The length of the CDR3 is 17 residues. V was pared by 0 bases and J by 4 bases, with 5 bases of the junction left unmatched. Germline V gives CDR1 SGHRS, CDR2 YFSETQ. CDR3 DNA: TGCGCCAGCAGCTTGGGCATAGCGGGAGGGCCCACCGGGGAGCTGTTTTTT. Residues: CASSLGIAGGPTGELFF.

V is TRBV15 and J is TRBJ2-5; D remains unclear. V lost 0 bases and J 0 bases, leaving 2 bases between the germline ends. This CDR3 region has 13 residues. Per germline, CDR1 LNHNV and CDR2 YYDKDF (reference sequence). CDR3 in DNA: TGTGCCACCAGCAGAGATTACCAAGAGACCCAGTACTTC. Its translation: CATSRDYQETQYF.

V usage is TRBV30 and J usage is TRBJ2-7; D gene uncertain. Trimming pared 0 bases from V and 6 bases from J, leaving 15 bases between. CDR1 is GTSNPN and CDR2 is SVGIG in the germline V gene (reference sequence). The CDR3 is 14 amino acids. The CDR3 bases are TGTGCCTGGAGTGTAGTTAGGAAGGCTGGCGAGCAGTACTTC. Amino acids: CAWSVVRKAGEQYF. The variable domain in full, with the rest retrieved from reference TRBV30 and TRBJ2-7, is SQTIHQWPATLVQPVGSPLSLECTVEGTSNPNLYWYRQAAGRGLQLLFYSVGIGQISSEVPQNLSASRPQDRQFILSSKKLLLSDSGFYLCAWSVVRKAGEQYFGPGTRLTVT.

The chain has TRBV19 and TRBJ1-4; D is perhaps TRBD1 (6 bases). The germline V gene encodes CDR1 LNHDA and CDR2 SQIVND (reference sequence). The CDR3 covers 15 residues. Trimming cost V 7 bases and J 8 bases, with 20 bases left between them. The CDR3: CASTSVQGSIEKLFF. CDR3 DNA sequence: TGTGCCAGTACCTCAGTACAGGGAAGTATAGAAAAACTGTTTTTT. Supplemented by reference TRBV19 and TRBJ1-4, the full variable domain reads DGGITQSPKYLFRKEGQNVTLSCEQNLNHDAMYWYRQDPGQGLRLIYYSQIVNDFQKGDIAEGYSVSREKKESFPLTVTSAQKNPTAFYLCASTSVQGSIEKLFFGSGTQLSVL.

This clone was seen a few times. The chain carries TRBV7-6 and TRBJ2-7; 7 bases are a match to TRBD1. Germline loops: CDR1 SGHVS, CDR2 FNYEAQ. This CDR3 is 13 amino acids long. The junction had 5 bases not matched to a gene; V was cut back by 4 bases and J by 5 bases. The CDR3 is CASSSGQVNEQYF. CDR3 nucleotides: TGTGCCAGCAGCTCAGGACAGGTCAACGAGCAGTACTTC.

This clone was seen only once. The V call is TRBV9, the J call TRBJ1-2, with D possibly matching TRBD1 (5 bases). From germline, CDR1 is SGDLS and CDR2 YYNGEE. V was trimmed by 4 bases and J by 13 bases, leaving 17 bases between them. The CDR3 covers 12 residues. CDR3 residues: CASSPNREGATF. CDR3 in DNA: TGTGCCAGCAGCCCCAATCGGGAAGGGGCCACCTTC.